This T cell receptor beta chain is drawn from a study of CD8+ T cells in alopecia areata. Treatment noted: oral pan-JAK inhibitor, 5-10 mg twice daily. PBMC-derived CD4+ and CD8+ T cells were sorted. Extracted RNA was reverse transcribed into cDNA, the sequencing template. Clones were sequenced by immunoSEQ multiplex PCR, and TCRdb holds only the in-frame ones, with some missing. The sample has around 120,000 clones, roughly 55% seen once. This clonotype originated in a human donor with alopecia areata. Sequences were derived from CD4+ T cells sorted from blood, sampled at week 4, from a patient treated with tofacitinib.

CDR3 residues: CAILAGVSTDTQYF. The CDR3 nucleotides read TGTGCCATTCTAGCGGGAGTAAGCACAGATACGCAGTATTTT. The chain has TRBV10-3 and TRBJ2-3; 10 positions agree with TRBD2. V was pared by 9 bases and J by 0 bases, with 3 bases of the junction left unmatched. The V gene's germline CDR1 is ENHRY and CDR2 SYGVKD. This CDR3 spans 14 amino acids.